Each of the 28 T cell receptor beta chains below was sequenced from the same sample in a study of blood T cell repertoires in COVID-19. Generated by immunoSEQ multiplex PCR, the TCRdb table keeps only in-frame clones and is missing some. The sample has 100,000 or so clones, 85% seen once. The sequenced sample was peripheral blood. The origin of the receptors is a man aged 50-59 years with acute or convalescent COVID-19.

As DNA, the CDR3 is TGTGCCAGCAGCCGCAACTCAGGGAGCAATCAGCCCCAGCATTTT. This sequence encodes CASSRNSGSNQPQHF. The genes are TRBV11-2 and TRBJ1-5; TRBD1 is a possible D gene (5 bases). Germline loops: CDR1 SGHAT, CDR2 FQNNGV. Trimming took off 5 bases at V and 1 base at J, with 12 bases between the two ends. The CDR3 spans 15 residues.

The V call is TRBV5-1, the J call TRBJ2-5; 7 nucleotides line up with TRBD1. The V segment lost 2 bases and the J segment 3 bases; nucleotides outside the gene matches: 1. From germline, CDR1 is SGHRS and CDR2 YFSETQ. The CDR3 sequence is 13 residues long. CDR3 amino acids: CASSFQGEETQYF. The CDR3 nucleotides read TGCGCCAGCAGCTTCCAGGGGGAAGAGACCCAGTACTTC.

The rearrangement uses TRBV19 and TRBJ2-5; a possible D gene is TRBD1 (5 bases). The germline V gene has CDR1 LNHDA and CDR2 SQIVND (reference sequence). Between the trimmed V and J ends, which lost 5 bases and 2 bases, there was a span of 18 bases. This CDR3 is 16 amino acids long. CDR3 protein: CASSAGWGGKQETQYF. In DNA form, the CDR3 reads TGTGCCAGTAGTGCAGGGTGGGGCGGCAAACAAGAGACCCAGTACTTC. Variable domain in full (rest from reference TRBV19 and TRBJ2-5): DGGITQSPKYLFRKEGQNVTLSCEQNLNHDAMYWYRQDPGQGLRLIYYSQIVNDFQKGDIAEGYSVSREKKESFPLTVTSAQKNPTAFYLCASSAGWGGKQETQYFGPGTRLLVL.

The chain is built from TRBV6-2 or TRBV6-3 and TRBJ2-6; 11 nucleotides line up with TRBD1. The CDR3 extends over 19 amino acids. The germline gives CDR1 MNHEY, CDR2 SVGEGT. V dropped 2 bases and J dropped 4; count of bases not matched to a gene: 10. In DNA, the CDR3 is TGTGCCAGCAGTTACCCCCTGGACAGGGGGCGCAAAGGGGCCAACGTCCTGACTTTC. This translates into CASSYPLDRGRKGANVLTF.

CDR3 nucleotides: TGCGCCAGCAGCTTGGTGGGCAACACAGATACGCAGTATTTT. Its translation is CASSLVGNTDTQYF. This sequence joins TRBV5-1 and TRBJ2-3; no definite D call. The CDR3 totals 14 residues. Germline V gene data show CDR1 as SGHRS and CDR2 as YFSETQ. Trimming removed 0 bases from V and 2 bases from J, with 7 bases in between.

The V call is TRBV11-3, the J call TRBJ1-1; D possibly corresponds to TRBD1 (5 bases). V was shortened by 6 bases and J by 5 bases, with 13 bases between the two germline ends. CDR1 and CDR2 (germline): SGHNT, YENEEA. The CDR3 contains 13 residues. CDR3 region: CASSFDSSTEAFF. The CDR3 region has the DNA TGTGCCAGCAGTTTCGACAGTTCAACTGAAGCTTTCTTT.

In its sample, this clone was seen a few times. This sequence joins TRBV27 and TRBJ1-2, with 7 positions matching TRBD1. V lost 4 bases to trimming and J lost 7 bases; unmatched junction nucleotides: 6. The CDR3 spans 13 residues. The germline gives CDR1 MNHEY, CDR2 SMNVEV (reference sequence). CDR3 residues: CASSSVTGVGYTF. The CDR3 nucleotides are TGTGCCAGCAGTTCCGTCACAGGGGTTGGCTACACCTTC.

The chain uses TRBV25-1 and TRBJ1-1; TRBD1 is a possible D gene (5 bases). From germline, CDR1 is MGHDK and CDR2 SYGVNS. The CDR3 length is 14 residues. V lost 1 base to trimming and J lost 8 bases, with 14 bases between them. CDR3 protein: CASSEWGEGVEAFF. In nucleotides, the CDR3 is TGTGCCAGCAGTGAATGGGGGGAAGGGGTAGAAGCTTTCTTT.

This clone was seen a handful of times. The gene calls are TRBV9 and TRBJ1-6; 8 bases map to TRBD1. Looked up from germline, CDR1 is SGDLS and CDR2 is YYNGEE. The CDR3 is made up of 16 amino acids. The ends lost 4 bases at V and 7 bases at J; junction bases unmatched: 10. The CDR3 region is CASSPRQGTVNSPLHF. CDR3 DNA: TGTGCCAGCAGCCCCCGACAGGGGACGGTGAATTCACCCCTCCACTTT.

The chain links TRBV29-1 to TRBJ1-2, with TRBD1 as a possible D gene (6 bases). Germline CDR1 and CDR2: SQVTM and ANQGSEA. The CDR3 totals 13 residues. V was shortened by 5 bases and J by 4 bases, with 14 bases between the two germline ends. This CDR3 is CSVTGKSLYGYTF. Written as DNA, the CDR3 is TGCAGCGTTACAGGGAAATCCCTCTATGGCTACACCTTC. Drawing the rest from reference TRBV29-1 and TRBJ1-2, the complete variable domain is SAVISQKPSRDICQRGTSLTIQCQVDSQVTMMFWYRQQPGQSLTLIATANQGSEATYESGFVIDKFPISRPNLTFSTLTVSNMSPEDSSIYLCSVTGKSLYGYTFGSGTRLTVV.

The CDR3 region is CASSPVDDRIADTQYF. CDR3 in DNA: TGTGCCAGCAGCCCCGTCGATGACAGGATCGCAGATACGCAGTATTTT. The J gene is TRBJ2-3, the V gene TRBV3-1 (or the pseudogene TRBV3-2); D possibly corresponds to TRBD1 (6 bases). CDR3 length equals 16 residues. Trimming removed 4 bases from V and 4 bases from J, with 18 bases in between. The germline V gene has CDR1 LGHDT and CDR2 YNNKEL (reference sequence).

The chain links TRBV10-3 to TRBJ2-2, with D possibly being TRBD2 (6 bases). Germline CDR1 and CDR2: ENHRY and SYGVKD. This CDR3 contains 15 residues. Trimming took 8 bases from V and 1 from J, leaving 14 bases between them. The CDR3 is CAIRGGTVNTGELFF. The CDR3 DNA follows: TGTGCCATCCGTGGCGGGACGGTGAACACCGGGGAGCTGTTTTTT.

The V gene is TRBV11-2, the J gene TRBJ2-1, with a tentative D call TRBD2 (5 bases). V shed 7 bases and J shed 0 bases, with 16 bases lying between them. Germline CDR1 SGHAT, CDR2 FQNNGV. CDR3 length equals 16 residues. CDR3 sequence (DNA): TGTGCCAGCATCCCACTACACGGGAACTCCTACAATGAGCAGTTCTTC. As protein: CASIPLHGNSYNEQFF.

The genes are TRBV19 and TRBJ2-7; 9 positions agree with TRBD1. The CDR3 is 14 residues long. The germline V gene has CDR1 LNHDA and CDR2 SQIVND (reference sequence). V shed 5 bases, J shed 6 bases, and the junction held 8 bases outside the gene matches. The CDR3 DNA sequence: TGTGCCAGTAGTTCCGGGACAGGGTTCAGCGAGCAGTACTTC. It translates to CASSSGTGFSEQYF.

In its sample, this clone was seen a few times. The V call is TRBV11-2, the J call TRBJ1-5; 7 bases are a match to TRBD1. The V gene end was trimmed by 1 base and the J gene end by 9 bases; junction bases not matched to a gene: 12. CDR3 length: 16 residues. The germline V gene has CDR1 SGHAT and CDR2 FQNNGV. The CDR3 loop is CASSLGLKGAWGPQHF. CDR3 DNA sequence: TGTGCCAGCAGCTTAGGGCTGAAGGGGGCTTGGGGGCCCCAGCATTTT.

V gene TRBV6-8 combines with J gene TRBJ1-4; D is perhaps TRBD1 (6 bases). Per the germline V gene, CDR1 is MNHGY and CDR2 is SAAAGT. This CDR3 region has 17 residues. V shed 5 bases and J shed 0 bases, with 16 bases lying between them. Written as DNA, the CDR3 is TGTGCCAGCAGTAGGGACATATTAAGGGCAACTAATGAAAAACTGTTTTTT. Amino acids: CASSRDILRATNEKLFF.

The genes are TRBV24-1 and TRBJ2-5; 9 nucleotides align to TRBD2. The CDR3 has 15 residues. Germline trimming cut 9 bases from V and 0 bases from J; bases unmatched to any gene: 7. Germline V gene lookup returns CDR1 KGHDR and CDR2 SFDVKD. The DNA for the CDR3 is TGTGCCACCGCGGTGACTAGCGGAAACCAAGAGACCCAGTACTTC. This gives the protein CATAVTSGNQETQYF.

This clone was counted between two and nine times. The chain links TRBV10-3 to TRBJ2-7; perhaps TRBD1 as D (6 bases). The V and J ends lost 3 bases and 5 bases respectively, with 26 bases between them. The germline V gene has CDR1 ENHRY and CDR2 SYGVKD. The CDR3 runs to 18 residues. CDR3 protein: CAISDLQRSTNRAHEQYF. CDR3 in DNA: TGTGCCATCAGTGACCTCCAACGTTCAACCAACAGGGCCCACGAGCAGTACTTC.

This clone was seen a few times. V gene TRBV19 combines with J gene TRBJ1-1; tentative D call: TRBD1 (6 bases). Germline V lookup: CDR1 LNHDA, CDR2 SQIVND (reference sequence). The CDR3 has 13 residues. Trimming left V 6 bases short and J 9 bases short, with 17 bases between. The CDR3 spells CASSRQASSKAFF. In DNA form, the CDR3 reads TGTGCCAGTAGCCGACAGGCTTCTTCTAAAGCTTTCTTT.

The V and J genes are TRBV9 and TRBJ1-3; D call uncertain. Germline V gene lookup returns CDR1 SGDLS and CDR2 YYNGEE. V lost 0 bases to trimming and J lost 2 bases, with 9 bases between them. The CDR3 is 15 residues long. The CDR3 region has the DNA TGTGCCAGCAGCGTAGGGGCCCCTCCTGGAAACACCATATATTTT. It is translated as CASSVGAPPGNTIYF.

This clone came up once. The V call is TRBV2, the J call TRBJ1-5; TRBD1 is a possible D gene (6 bases). CDR3 size: 14 residues. V lost 7 bases and J lost 1, with 11 bases in between. Germline loops: CDR1 SNHLY, CDR2 FYNNEI. The CDR3 nucleotides read TGTGCCAGCACACAGGGAATAAGCAATCAGCCCCAGCATTTT. Amino acids: CASTQGISNQPQHF.

This clone was observed a single time. The chain is built from TRBV9 and TRBJ2-7; the match to TRBD1 covers 7 bases. The CDR3 is 13 residues long. Germline V CDR1 and CDR2: SGDLS, YYNGEE. Trimming removed 3 bases from V and 6 bases from J; junction bases left unmatched: 6. CDR3: CASSGQGKREQYF. The CDR3 nucleotides read TGTGCCAGCAGCGGACAGGGAAAGCGCGAGCAGTACTTC.

V gene TRBV3-1 (or the pseudogene TRBV3-2) combines with J gene TRBJ2-7; tentatively, D is TRBD1 (5 bases). The germline gives CDR1 LGHDT, CDR2 YNNKEL (reference sequence). Trimming removed 4 bases from V and 5 bases from J, with 9 bases in between. The CDR3 has 12 amino acids. CDR3 sequence reads: CASSLTANEQYF. The CDR3 bases are TGTGCCAGCAGCCTGACAGCAAACGAGCAGTACTTC.

The chain couples TRBV6-6 to TRBJ2-3; TRBD2 matches 11 bases. The V segment lost 8 bases and the J segment 6 bases; nucleotides outside the gene matches: 4. The germline CDR1 and CDR2 sequences are MNHNY and SVGAGI (reference sequence). CDR3 size: 13 residues. CDR3 loop: CASVAGGGDTQYF. In DNA form, the CDR3 reads TGTGCCAGCGTAGCGGGGGGGGGCGATACGCAGTATTTT.

This rearrangement joins TRBV25-1 to TRBJ2-2; 10 bases are a match to TRBD1. Trimming cost V 6 bases and J 5 bases; bases outside gene matches: 9. This CDR3 is built from 16 residues. The germline V gene encodes CDR1 MGHDK and CDR2 SYGVNS. The CDR3 region has the DNA TGTGCCAGCAGGACACCCGGGACAGGGGAAACCGGGGAGCTGTTTTTT. Translating it yields CASRTPGTGETGELFF.

This clone was seen once. The chain employs TRBV6-5 and TRBJ2-7, with D perhaps matching TRBD2 (6 bases). The CDR3 totals 12 residues. The V end lost 8 bases, the J end lost 2 bases, and 10 bases lay between the germline ends. The germline V gene has CDR1 MNHEY and CDR2 SVGAGI. The chain's CDR3 is CASRGGAYEQYF. DNA for the CDR3: TGTGCCAGCCGGGGCGGGGCCTACGAGCAGTACTTC.

The V call is TRBV5-4, the J call TRBJ2-7, with 12 bases that match TRBD1. Germline CDR1 is SGHNT and CDR2 is YYREEE (reference sequence). Trimming at V came to 4 bases and at J to 6 bases, leaving 5 bases not matched to a gene. The CDR3 loop spans 14 amino acids. The CDR3 spells CASSQGQGAFEQYF. The CDR3 DNA reads TGTGCCAGCAGCCAGGGACAGGGGGCCTTCGAGCAGTACTTC.

The chain has TRBV6-6 and TRBJ2-7, with 10 bases that match TRBD1. The CDR3 covers 13 residues. The J segment lost 5 bases and the V segment lost 6 bases, leaving 4 bases of the junction unmatched. The germline V gene encodes CDR1 MNHNY and CDR2 SVGAGI (reference sequence). Here the CDR3 reads CASRTGGFNEQYF. CDR3 bases: TGTGCCAGCAGGACAGGGGGCTTCAACGAGCAGTACTTC.